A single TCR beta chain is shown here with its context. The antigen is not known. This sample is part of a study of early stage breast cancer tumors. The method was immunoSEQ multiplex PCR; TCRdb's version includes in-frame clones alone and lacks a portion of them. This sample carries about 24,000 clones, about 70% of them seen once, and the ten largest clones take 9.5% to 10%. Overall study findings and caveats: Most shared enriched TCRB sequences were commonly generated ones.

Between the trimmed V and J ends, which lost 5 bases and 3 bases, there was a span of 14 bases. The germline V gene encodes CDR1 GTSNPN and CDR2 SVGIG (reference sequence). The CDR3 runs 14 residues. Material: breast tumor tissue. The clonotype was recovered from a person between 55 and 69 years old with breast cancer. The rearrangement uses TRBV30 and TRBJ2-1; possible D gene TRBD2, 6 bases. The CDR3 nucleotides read TGTGCCTGGGCCCCGGGGCGGGGCTACAATGAGCAGTTCTTC. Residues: CAWAPGRGYNEQFF.